The 19 T cell receptor beta chains below all came from one sample that was sequenced in a study of Ad26.COV2.S vaccination and SARS-CoV-2 variants. Described treatment: about 20 received Ad26.COV2.S at low or high dose, single or two shots; 5 received placebo; per-sample allocation not given. Sampling was performed 63 days after the first vaccine or placebo injection. The table came from immunoSEQ multiplex PCR; TCRdb's copy has only in-frame clones and leaves some out. The sample includes more than 350,000 clones, 75% to 95% of them seen just once. Source: peripheral blood, taken in a trial of Ad26.COV2.S vaccine versus placebo. The source of these receptors is a person aged 18 to 65 who received the Ad26.COV2.S COVID-19 vaccine or a placebo.

The V gene is TRBV7-8, the J gene TRBJ2-7, with D possibly being TRBD2 (5 bases). From germline, CDR1 is SGHVS and CDR2 FQNEAQ. V lost 6 bases, J lost 1 base, and 10 bases lay in between. The CDR3 is 13 residues long. CDR3 amino acids: CASSPGLSYEQYF. As DNA, the CDR3 is TGTGCCAGCAGTCCGGGGTTATCCTACGAGCAGTACTTC.

This sequence joins TRBV5-1 and TRBJ2-1; D remains ambiguous. CDR1 SGHRS and CDR2 YFSETQ come from the germline V gene. Trimming left V 2 bases short and J 7 bases short, with 7 bases between. CDR3 size: 12 residues. In nucleotides, the CDR3 is TGCGCCAGCAGCTTTTTGGGGAATGAGCAGTTCTTC. Residues: CASSFLGNEQFF.

The chain couples TRBV23-1 to TRBJ2-2; the match to TRBD2 covers 7 bases. TRBV23-1 is filed as an ORF, its function uncertain. Trimming removed 7 bases from V and 0 bases from J; junction bases left unmatched: 14. CDR3 length: 18 residues. The CDR3 DNA sequence: TGCGCCAGCACCCCGCCTTGGGGGGGGTCTTCGAACACCGGGGAGCTGTTTTTT. Encoded protein: CASTPPWGGSSNTGELFF.

The gene calls are TRBV15 and TRBJ2-6; unclear D gene. CDR3 size: 14 residues. The germline V gene has CDR1 LNHNV and CDR2 YYDKDF (reference sequence). V dropped 5 bases and J dropped 6 bases, with 11 bases sitting between them. The CDR3 region is CATSEHPEANVLTF. The DNA of the CDR3 is TGTGCCACCAGCGAACACCCCGAGGCCAACGTCCTGACTTTC.

This clone appeared once. This chain joins TRBV19 and TRBJ1-4; D unresolved. With 6 bases removed from V and 8 bases from J, the gap between germline ends came to 4 bases. The CDR3 contains 10 residues. Germline V gene sequence: CDR1 LNHDA, CDR2 SQIVND (reference sequence). CDR3 DNA: TGTGCCAGTAGGGGAGAAAAACTGTTTTTT. This codes for CASRGEKLFF.

The chain has TRBV30 and TRBJ1-3, with D tentatively TRBD1 (5 bases). V shed 2 bases and J shed 5 bases, with 16 bases lying between them. This CDR3 has 15 amino acids. Germline loops: CDR1 GTSNPN, CDR2 SVGIG (reference sequence). CDR3 sequence: CAWSTATVIRNTIYF. CDR3 coding DNA: TGTGCCTGGAGTACGGCGACAGTAATTAGAAACACCATATATTTT.

The chain joins TRBV7-2 to TRBJ1-2, with TRBD1 as a possible D gene (6 bases). Trimming shortened V by 0 bases and J by 8 bases, and 13 bases separated the two germline ends. The CDR3 length is 14 residues. CDR1 is SGHTA and CDR2 is FQGNSA in the germline V gene. The CDR3 spells CASSLAQGIEGYTF. The CDR3, as DNA: TGTGCCAGCAGCTTAGCGCAGGGGATAGAAGGCTACACCTTC.

The chain employs TRBV5-1 and TRBJ2-7, with 8 bases fitting TRBD2. The germline V gene has CDR1 SGHRS and CDR2 YFSETQ. J lost 2 bases, V lost 5 bases, and 6 bases had no gene match. The CDR3 loop spans 14 amino acids. Here the CDR3 DNA reads TGCGCCAGCAGTTCGGCGGGGGGTGCCTACGAGCAGTACTTC. It codes for CASSSAGGAYEQYF. The full variable domain, its missing parts supplied by reference TRBV5-1 and TRBJ2-7, is KAGVTQTPRYLIKTRGQQVTLSCSPISGHRSVSWYQQTPGQGLQFLFEYFSETQRNKGNFPGRFSGRQFSNSRSEMNVSTLELGDSALYLCASSSAGGAYEQYFGPGTRLTVT.

This chain uses TRBV19 with TRBJ2-4; D gene uncertain. The V and J ends lost 2 bases and 6 bases respectively, with 8 bases between them. CDR1 and CDR2 from the germline V gene are LNHDA and SQIVND (reference sequence). The CDR3 is made up of 13 amino acids. Here the CDR3 DNA reads TGTGCCAGTAGTATATCCGGGTTAAACATTCAGTACTTC. Translating gives CASSISGLNIQYF.

Ten or more counts support this clone. J is TRBJ2-2 and V is TRBV4-2; 9 bases map to TRBD2. The CDR3 length is 15 residues. Germline-derived CDR1 and CDR2 are LGHNA and YNFKEQ. J lost 6 bases, V lost 0 bases, and 2 bases had no gene match. The DNA of the CDR3 is TGTGCCAGCAGCCAAGATGCGGGAGGGCCCGGGGAGCTGTTTTTT. Residues: CASSQDAGGPGELFF.

The chain joins TRBV7-6 to TRBJ2-7; D unclear. The V end was cut by 2 bases, the J end by 3 bases, with 11 bases between. The CDR3 consists of 14 residues. CDR1 is SGHVS and CDR2 is FNYEAQ in the germline V gene. CDR3 protein: CASSLRPADYEQYF. CDR3 sequence (DNA): TGTGCCAGCAGCTTACGACCTGCTGACTACGAGCAGTACTTC.

The chain uses TRBV30 and TRBJ1-1; the D gene is possibly TRBD1 (5 bases). The CDR3 totals 12 residues. V shed 3 bases and J shed 7 bases, with 12 bases lying between them. The V gene's germline CDR1 is GTSNPN and CDR2 SVGIG (reference sequence). The CDR3 sequence is CAWRFLGVEAFF. In DNA, the CDR3 is TGTGCCTGGAGATTCTTAGGGGTTGAAGCTTTCTTT.

A single count supports this clone. V usage is TRBV27 and J usage is TRBJ2-7; 7 bases align to TRBD1. Germline V CDR1 and CDR2: MNHEY, SMNVEV (reference sequence). CDR3 length: 14 amino acids. V shed 2 bases and J 8 bases; nucleotides not matched to a gene: 9. The CDR3 DNA reads as TGTGCCAGCAGTTTACCCGGGACAGCTCAGCAGCAGTACTTC. Protein: CASSLPGTAQQQYF.

J is TRBJ2-1 and V is TRBV7-8; 9 nucleotides agree with TRBD2. The CDR3 extends over 15 amino acids. The V gene end was trimmed by 8 bases and the J gene end by 0 bases; junction bases not matched to a gene: 5. Per the germline V gene, CDR1 is SGHVS and CDR2 is FQNEAQ. DNA for the CDR3: TGTGCCAGCCTACTAGCGGGTATCTCCTACAATGAGCAGTTCTTC. This translates into CASLLAGISYNEQFF.

J is TRBJ2-3 and V is TRBV24-1; 9 nucleotides align to TRBD1. V was pared by 4 bases and J by 3 bases, with 4 bases of the junction left unmatched. The CDR3 sequence is 15 residues long. Germline values: CDR1 KGHDR, CDR2 SFDVKD. Here the CDR3 DNA reads TGTGCCACCAGTGAAATGGGACAGGGAACAGATACGCAGTATTTT. Translated: CATSEMGQGTDTQYF.

J is TRBJ1-4 and V is TRBV5-1; 7 bases match TRBD1. J lost 0 bases, V lost 4 bases, and 6 bases had no gene match. From germline, CDR1 is SGHRS and CDR2 YFSETQ. The length of the CDR3 is 16 residues. The CDR3 protein is CASSTRTGPTNEKLFF. The CDR3, as DNA: TGCGCCAGCAGCACCCGGACAGGCCCAACTAATGAAAAACTGTTTTTT.

The chain links TRBV2 to TRBJ2-1; 8 bases align to TRBD2. The junction had 12 bases not matched to a gene; V was cut back by 6 bases and J by 5 bases. There are 16 residues in the CDR3. The germline CDR1 and CDR2 sequences are SNHLY and FYNNEI. This CDR3 reads CASRYRTSGSNNEQFF. CDR3 DNA: TGTGCCAGCAGATACAGAACTAGCGGCTCAAACAATGAGCAGTTCTTC.

The chain links TRBV16 to TRBJ2-1; unclear D gene. The V gene's germline CDR1 is KGHSY and CDR2 FQNENV. The CDR3 loop spans 12 amino acids. The V end was cut by 5 bases, the J end by 4 bases, with 6 bases between. CDR3 coding DNA: TGTGCCAGCAGCGCACAGTACAATGAGCAGTTCTTC. Amino acids: CASSAQYNEQFF. Full variable domain (rest looked up from reference TRBV16 and TRBJ2-1): GEEVAQTPKHLVRGEGQKAKLYCAPIKGHSYVFWYQQVLKNEFKFLISFQNENVFDETGMPKERFSAKCLPNSPCSLEIQATKLEDSAVYFCASSAQYNEQFFGPGTRLTVL.

Only a few counts were recorded for this clone. The V call is TRBV19, the J call TRBJ1-1; D is unclear. Germline V gene data show CDR1 as LNHDA and CDR2 as SQIVND (reference sequence). The ends were cut back, 5 bases at V and 0 bases at J, with 7 bases in the middle. The length of the CDR3 is 13 residues. As DNA, the CDR3 is TGTGCCAGTAGTGAAGGTCTGAACACTGAAGCTTTCTTT. Its protein product is CASSEGLNTEAFF.